These T cell receptor beta chains were read from a single sample in a study of T cells in Graves' hyperthyroidism and ophthalmopathy. TCRdb ran MiXCR on the multiplex PCR reads and lists one entry per CDR3 protein. The table lists around 350,000 distinct CDR3 sequences, 12% to 15% of them singletons. The sample was blood. These receptors all come from an older woman with Graves' ophthalmopathy. Both conserved end residues are part of each CDR3. A D gene is named only where the DNA matches it firmly. Only some rows state a clone size, as once, few, many or a class for expanded clones.

d_gene: -; v_gene: TRBV5-1; j_gene: TRBJ2-1; abundance: few; CDR3aa: CASSLAGRAYNEQFF; CDR3nt: TGCGCCAGCAGCTTGGCCGGCAGGGCTTACAATGAGCAGTTCTTC
d_gene: -; v_gene: TRBV3-1; j_gene: TRBJ1-1; abundance: many; CDR3aa: CASSQLNRAEAFF; CDR3nt: TGTGCCAGCAGCCAACTGAACAGGGCTGAAGCTTTCTTT
d_gene: TRBD2; v_gene: TRBV10-1; j_gene: TRBJ2-5; abundance: few; CDR3aa: CASSESRLPTSGSGLHF; CDR3nt: TGCGCCAGCAGTGAGTCTCGCCTCCCGACTAGCGGGAGTGGGTTGCACTTC
d_gene: TRBD2; v_gene: TRBV24-1; j_gene: TRBJ2-1; abundance: many; CDR3aa: CATSDRQLAGLRHEQFF; CDR3nt: TGTGCCACCAGTGATCGCCAACTAGCGGGCCTACGCCATGAGCAGTTCTTC
d_gene: TRBD2; v_gene: TRBV29-1; j_gene: TRBJ2-7; abundance: few; CDR3aa: CSALKLAGQGGGSYEQYF; CDR3nt: TGCAGCGCCCTTAAACTAGCGGGCCAGGGAGGGGGTTCCTACGAGCAGTACTTC
d_gene: TRBD2; v_gene: TRBV7-2; j_gene: TRBJ2-1; abundance: many; CDR3aa: CASSLASVAGEYEQFF; CDR3nt: TGTGCCAGCAGCTTAGCGTCGGTAGCGGGAGAATATGAGCAGTTCTTC
d_gene: TRBD1; v_gene: TRBV30; j_gene: TRBJ1-3; abundance: many; CDR3aa: CAWRRDRVGGNTIYF; CDR3nt: TGTGCCTGGCGCCGGGACAGGGTGGGCGGAAACACCATATATTTT
d_gene: -; v_gene: TRBV11-2; j_gene: TRBJ2-6; abundance: few; CDR3aa: CASSLTRTFVLTF; CDR3nt: TGTGCCAGCAGCTTGACGCGGACATTTGTCCTGACTTTC
d_gene: TRBD1; v_gene: TRBV12-3/TRBV12-4; j_gene: TRBJ2-1; abundance: many; CDR3aa: CASSLPGQGIDEQFF; CDR3nt: TGTGCCAGCAGTCTACCGGGACAGGGTATCGATGAGCAGTTCTTC
d_gene: TRBD1; v_gene: TRBV29-1; j_gene: TRBJ2-1; abundance: many; CDR3aa: CSVEEDWSTGSRSLQFF; CDR3nt: TGCAGCGTTGAAGAAGATTGGTCGACAGGGTCGAGGTCCCTGCAGTTCTTC
d_gene: -; v_gene: TRBV11-2; j_gene: TRBJ2-1; abundance: many; CDR3aa: CASSPGTTGEQFF; CDR3nt: TGTGCCAGCAGCCCAGGGACCACGGGGGAGCAGTTCTTC
d_gene: TRBD2; v_gene: TRBV15; j_gene: TRBJ2-2; abundance: few; CDR3aa: CATQRENTGELFF; CDR3nt: TGTGCCACACAGCGGGAGAACACCGGGGAGCTGTTTTTT
d_gene: -; v_gene: TRBV28; j_gene: TRBJ2-4; abundance: many; CDR3aa: CASSLALVSKNIQYF; CDR3nt: TGTGCCAGCAGTTTAGCCCTAGTTTCCAAAAACATTCAGTACTTC
d_gene: -; v_gene: TRBV7-9; j_gene: TRBJ1-1; abundance: -; CDR3aa: CASSYTRGIGDTEAFF; CDR3nt: TGTGCCAGCAGCTACACGCGGGGGATAGGGGACACTGAAGCTTTCTTT
d_gene: -; v_gene: TRBV6-1; j_gene: TRBJ2-7; abundance: many; CDR3aa: CASSEGNRPSYEQYF; CDR3nt: TGTGCCAGCAGTGAAGGTAACAGGCCGTCCTACGAGCAGTACTTC
d_gene: -; v_gene: TRBV6-2/TRBV6-3; j_gene: TRBJ2-5; abundance: -; CDR3aa: CASSLWGRETQYF; CDR3nt: TGTGCCAGCAGTTTATGGGGGCGAGAGACCCAGTACTTC
d_gene: -; v_gene: TRBV10-1; j_gene: TRBJ2-5; abundance: many; CDR3aa: CASSDDTVAETQYF; CDR3nt: TGCGCCAGCAGTGATGACACAGTCGCGGAGACCCAGTACTTC
d_gene: TRBD1; v_gene: TRBV7-9; j_gene: TRBJ2-7; abundance: many; CDR3aa: CASSLALAGGTYEQYF; CDR3nt: TGTGCCAGCAGCTTAGCGCTGGCAGGGGGCACTTACGAGCAGTACTTC
d_gene: -; v_gene: TRBV28; j_gene: TRBJ2-7; abundance: many; CDR3aa: CASIPPSGTYEQYF; CDR3nt: TGTGCCAGCATCCCTCCTAGTGGGACCTACGAGCAGTACTTC
d_gene: TRBD2; v_gene: TRBV10-3; j_gene: TRBJ2-7; abundance: many; CDR3aa: CAIMGTSRSYEQYF; CDR3nt: TGTGCCATCATGGGGACTAGTCGCTCCTACGAGCAGTACTTC
d_gene: TRBD2; v_gene: TRBV18; j_gene: TRBJ2-5; abundance: many; CDR3aa: CASSPSGMHETQYF; CDR3nt: TGTGCCAGCTCACCAAGCGGGATGCACGAGACCCAGTACTTC
d_gene: -; v_gene: TRBV19; j_gene: TRBJ2-3; abundance: -; CDR3aa: CASSLYGGTLGGTDTQYF; CDR3nt: TGTGCCAGTAGTTTATACGGCGGGACACTTGGGGGCACAGATACGCAGTATTTT
d_gene: -; v_gene: TRBV6-1; j_gene: TRBJ1-1; abundance: -; CDR3aa: CASNGREYTEAFF; CDR3nt: TGTGCCAGCAATGGGAGGGAGTACACTGAAGCTTTCTTT
d_gene: -; v_gene: TRBV30; j_gene: TRBJ1-2; abundance: many; CDR3aa: CAWSPRRGGGYTF; CDR3nt: TGTGCCTGGAGTCCCCGAAGGGGAGGAGGCTACACCTTC
d_gene: TRBD2; v_gene: TRBV7-8; j_gene: TRBJ2-1; abundance: many; CDR3aa: CASSLAGTSLYNEQFF; CDR3nt: TGTGCCAGCAGCTTAGCCGGGACTAGCCTCTACAATGAGCAGTTCTTC
d_gene: TRBD2; v_gene: TRBV9; j_gene: TRBJ2-1; abundance: -; CDR3aa: CASSVVNGRVVHEQFF; CDR3nt: TGTGCCAGCAGCGTAGTTAACGGGAGGGTCGTCCATGAGCAGTTCTTC
d_gene: -; v_gene: TRBV20-1; j_gene: TRBJ2-2; abundance: many; CDR3aa: CSARNPRTNTGELFF; CDR3nt: TGCAGTGCTAGAAACCCCCGGACGAACACCGGGGAGCTGTTTTTT
d_gene: TRBD2; v_gene: TRBV7-9; j_gene: TRBJ2-7; abundance: many; CDR3aa: CASSLGVGTSGSEQYF; CDR3nt: TGTGCCAGCAGCTTAGGCGTGGGGACTAGCGGGAGCGAGCAGTACTTC
d_gene: TRBD1; v_gene: TRBV11-2; j_gene: TRBJ2-7; abundance: many; CDR3aa: CASMGMTNRGRALYEQYF; CDR3nt: TGTGCCAGCATGGGGATGACTAACAGGGGGCGCGCCCTCTACGAGCAGTACTTC